Below, 23 T cell receptor beta chains from the same sample are listed, as sequenced in a study of vaccination and CD4 T cells after COVID-19. Sequencing of DNA taken from cultured CD4+ T cells relied on the Oncomine TCR Beta short-read assay. TCRdb re-called the PCR reads through MiXCR, storing one row per CDR3 protein. Of 15,000 to 20,000 distinct CDR3 sequences in the sample, over 65% are singletons; the top ten hold 18%. Treatment indicated: roughly 11-day PBMC culture with coronavirus spike peptide pools or control peptides (ViraFEST assay). Their antigens remain unidentified. Material: CD4+ T cells from blood, cultured in vitro. These receptors originate from a human donor who had recovered from COVID-19.

The chain couples TRBV12-3 or TRBV12-4 to TRBJ1-1; tentative D call: TRBD1 (5 bases). Trimming shortened V by 3 bases and J by 5 bases, and 19 bases separated the two germline ends. CDR3 length: 16 amino acids. This chain's CDR3 is CASSFIAGLGGTEAFF. In DNA form, the CDR3 reads TGTGCCAGCAGTTTTATTGCGGGCCTCGGGGGAACTGAAGCTTTCTTT.

The chain combines TRBV20-1 with TRBJ2-7; TRBD2 is a possible D gene (6 bases). This CDR3 has 14 residues. The ends were cut back, 3 bases at V and 3 bases at J, with 15 bases in the middle. CDR1 and CDR2 (germline): DFQATT, SNEGSKA (reference sequence). CDR3: CSASLPGLLYEQYF. DNA of the CDR3: TGCAGTGCTAGTTTGCCGGGACTCCTCTACGAGCAGTACTTC.

CDR3 DNA: TGTGCCAGCAGTTTGTCCGGGACAGGGACTGGAAACACCATATATTTT. This translates into CASSLSGTGTGNTIYF. V and J are TRBV27 and TRBJ1-3; 9 bases align to TRBD1. CDR1 is MNHEY, CDR2 SMNVEV, per germline (reference sequence). The V and J ends lost 3 bases and 2 bases, in that order; junction bases with no gene match: 5. The CDR3 has 16 residues.

This chain connects TRBV10-3 to TRBJ1-6, with a possible D match to TRBD1 (6 bases). The length of the CDR3 is 14 residues. Germline CDR1 and CDR2: ENHRY and SYGVKD. V was pared by 6 bases and J by 9 bases, with 15 bases between. The CDR3 DNA follows: TGTGCCATCAGAAGGGAACAGGGCGGTTCACCCCTCCACTTT. Amino acid sequence: CAIRREQGGSPLHF.

A word on this clonotype: One end of the junction is discordant with germline, which a read error may explain. The V gene is TRBV6-1, the J gene TRBJ2-7, with TRBD2 matching 7 bases. The CDR3 extends over 13 amino acids. Germline V gene sequence: CDR1 MNHNS, CDR2 SASEGT. The DNA for the CDR3 is TGTGCCAGCAGTGAAGCGAGGCAGGGAGGGTCCCAGTTC. Its translation: CASSEARQGGSQF.

CDR3 region: CASSSSRQGSYEQYF. The CDR3 nucleotides read TGTGCCAGCAGCTCCTCTAGACAGGGGAGCTACGAGCAGTACTTC. The chain joins TRBV7-8 to TRBJ2-7; 8 nucleotides agree with TRBD1. The germline CDR1 and CDR2 sequences are SGHVS and FQNEAQ. The CDR3 consists of 15 residues. Trimming cost V 4 bases and J 3 bases; bases outside gene matches: 8.

V is TRBV9 and J is TRBJ1-2; TRBD1 might be the D (5 bases). V shed 0 bases and J shed 0 bases, with 12 bases lying between them. The CDR3 contains 16 residues. The V gene's germline CDR1 is SGDLS and CDR2 YYNGEE. The CDR3 DNA sequence: TGTGCCAGCAGCGTAGAAGGGGTGGCAGCTAACTATGGCTACACCTTC. It translates to CASSVEGVAANYGYTF.

The chain employs TRBV19 and TRBJ1-2; 9 bases are shared with TRBD1. Germline lookup yields CDR1 LNHDA and CDR2 SQIVND (reference sequence). The CDR3 consists of 13 residues. The V and J ends lost 6 bases and 6 bases, in that order; junction bases with no gene match: 5. CDR3 bases: TGTGCCAGTAGGGGGACAGGGTATGATGGCTACACCTTC. Translated, it gives CASRGTGYDGYTF.

This chain links TRBV6-2 or TRBV6-3 with TRBJ2-7, with D hard to call. The germline V gene has CDR1 MNHEY and CDR2 SVGEGT. With 4 bases removed from V and 3 bases from J, the gap between germline ends came to 16 bases. The CDR3 length is 15 residues. CDR3 bases: TGTGCCAGCAGTTCCCCCATTCGTTTTGTCTACGAGCAGTACTTC. It specifies CASSSPIRFVYEQYF.

This rearrangement joins TRBV20-1 to TRBJ1-1; TRBD1 agrees at 8 bases. Germline CDR1 and CDR2: DFQATT and SNEGSKA (reference sequence). V shed 4 bases, J shed 5 bases, and the junction held 18 bases outside the gene matches. There are 17 residues in the CDR3. The chain's CDR3 is CSATRGQAGGLVTEAFF. The CDR3 DNA follows: TGCAGTGCTACCCGGGGTCAGGCAGGGGGCTTGGTTACTGAAGCTTTCTTT.

The chain uses TRBV6-1 and TRBJ2-7; perhaps TRBD2 as D (6 bases). V lost 9 bases to trimming and J lost 0 bases, with 15 bases between them. Germline CDR1 and CDR2: MNHNS and SASEGT. The CDR3 totals 14 residues. The chain's CDR3 is CASRNAGSSYEQYF. CDR3 sequence (DNA): TGTGCCAGTAGAAACGCGGGGAGCTCCTACGAGCAGTACTTC.

V is TRBV6-1 and J is TRBJ1-3, with 7 bases aligning to TRBD1. The V segment lost 6 bases and the J segment 4 bases; nucleotides outside the gene matches: 9. Per germline, CDR1 MNHNS and CDR2 SASEGT. This CDR3 region has 15 residues. The CDR3 sequence: CASRVDRDSGNTIYF. The CDR3 DNA reads as TGTGCCAGCAGGGTTGACAGGGATTCGGGAAACACCATATATTTT.

The rearrangement joins TRBV7-9 to TRBJ1-2; unclear D gene. Per germline, CDR1 SEHNR and CDR2 FQNEAQ (reference sequence). The CDR3 is made up of 14 amino acids. Trimming cost V 1 base and J 2 bases, with 8 bases left between them. DNA for the CDR3: TGTGCCAGCAGCTTAGAACCGGGGAACTATGGCTACACCTTC. It is translated as CASSLEPGNYGYTF.

The V gene is TRBV20-1, the J gene TRBJ2-1; TRBD2 matches at 13 bases. V trimming: 3 bases; J trimming: 7 bases; junction bases outside the gene matches: 6. This CDR3 has 15 amino acids. The germline gives CDR1 DFQATT, CDR2 SNEGSKA (reference sequence). As DNA, the CDR3 is TGCAGTGCTAGCCCGACTAGCGGGAGGACTAATGAGCAGTTCTTC. Its protein product is CSASPTSGRTNEQFF.

For the CDR3, the DNA is TGTGCCAGCAGCTTAGGGTTCACAGGGGACACTGAAGCTTTCTTT. Its protein is CASSLGFTGDTEAFF. The chain employs TRBV7-8 and TRBJ1-1; TRBD1 matches 7 bases. In germline, CDR1 is SGHVS, CDR2 FQNEAQ. V lost 1 base to trimming and J lost 3 bases; unmatched junction nucleotides: 5. This CDR3 has 15 residues.

The chain couples TRBV7-3 to TRBJ1-1; 7 bases map to TRBD1. Germline CDR1 SGHTA, CDR2 FQGTGA. V shed 5 bases and J 0 bases; nucleotides not matched to a gene: 3. This CDR3 is 14 amino acids long. The CDR3 sequence: CASSRDSLNTEAFF. The CDR3 DNA is TGTGCCAGCAGCCGGGACAGCTTGAACACTGAAGCTTTCTTT.

This rearrangement joins TRBV19 to TRBJ1-2; 7 bases are a match to TRBD1. This CDR3 comprises 17 residues. From germline, CDR1 is LNHDA and CDR2 SQIVND (reference sequence). V lost 5 bases, J lost 5 bases, and 17 bases stayed unmatched. The CDR3 is CASSLTTGTATTYGYTF. DNA of the CDR3: TGTGCCAGTAGTCTCACAACCGGGACAGCAACAACGTATGGCTACACCTTC. The full variable domain, with the rest looked up from reference TRBV19 and TRBJ1-2, is DGGITQSPKYLFRKEGQNVTLSCEQNLNHDAMYWYRQDPGQGLRLIYYSQIVNDFQKGDIAEGYSVSREKKESFPLTVTSAQKNPTAFYLCASSLTTGTATTYGYTFGSGTRLTVV.

V gene TRBV11-2 combines with J gene TRBJ1-2, with D possibly TRBD1 on 6 matching bases. The CDR3 runs to 13 residues. Between the trimmed V and J ends, which lost 1 base and 7 bases, there was a span of 10 bases. Germline V CDR1 and CDR2: SGHAT, FQNNGV. The CDR3 DNA is TGTGCCAGCAGCTTAGTGGAGGGGGGTGGCTACACCTTC. Its translation is CASSLVEGGGYTF. Supplemented by reference TRBV11-2 and TRBJ1-2, the full variable domain reads EAGVAQSPRYKIIEKRQSVAFWCNPISGHATLYWYQQILGQGPKLLIQFQNNGVVDDSQLPKDRFSAERLKGVDSTLKIQPAKLEDSAVYLCASSLVEGGGYTFGSGTRLTVV.

V is TRBV19 and J is TRBJ1-2; 11 bases are shared with TRBD1. CDR3 length equals 14 residues. With 9 bases clipped from V and 5 bases from J, the junction kept 8 bases outside the gene matches. Germline lookup yields CDR1 LNHDA and CDR2 SQIVND (reference sequence). The DNA of the CDR3 is TGTGCCAGCGCCCGGGACAGGGGGTCTTATGGCTACACCTTC. Protein: CASARDRGSYGYTF.

This chain links TRBV7-8 with TRBJ1-5; TRBD1 aligns across 9 bases. Germline loops: CDR1 SGHVS, CDR2 FQNEAQ. V dropped 3 bases and J dropped 4; count of bases not matched to a gene: 7. The CDR3 contains 16 residues. In DNA, the CDR3 is TGTGCCAGCAGCTTCTACGACAGGGGGACTAATCAGCCCCAGCATTTT. Translation: CASSFYDRGTNQPQHF.

This clonotype was detected once. The chain employs TRBV28 and TRBJ1-1; no firm D call. The ends were cut back, 2 bases at V and 1 base at J, with 14 bases in the middle. The CDR3 is made up of 16 amino acids. Germline V gene data show CDR1 as MDHEN and CDR2 as SYDVKM. The CDR3 nucleotides are TGTGCCAGCAGTTTAGTGGAAGGAGTGAGGAACACTGAAGCTTTCTTT. Translated: CASSLVEGVRNTEAFF.

The V and J genes are TRBV28 and TRBJ2-1; D may correspond to TRBD1 or TRBD2 (5 bases each). V lost 6 bases to trimming and J lost 2 bases, with 14 bases between them. This CDR3 has 15 amino acids. The germline V gene has CDR1 MDHEN and CDR2 SYDVKM. The CDR3 coding sequence is TGTGCCAGCAGCCTACTGGGACCCGCCTACAATGAGCAGTTCTTC. Translated, it gives CASSLLGPAYNEQFF.

The chain links TRBV18 to TRBJ2-7; TRBD2 matches 8 bases. CDR3 size: 20 residues. The germline CDR1 and CDR2 sequences are KGHSH and LQKENI. V lost 5 bases and J lost 0; bases outside the gene matches: 21. CDR3 sequence (DNA): TGTGCCAGCTCATCATATCGTGGGTCACTAGCGGACCCCATCTCCTACGAGCAGTACTTC. Translating gives CASSSYRGSLADPISYEQYF.